The 25 T cell receptor beta chains given below trace back to one sample, sequenced in a study of shared clonotypes between healthy human individuals (dated by TCRdb to 2020 to 2021). To prepare the library, the immunoSEQ multiplex PCR assay was applied. The immuneACCESS repertoire file appears here via TCRdb, limited to in-frame rearrangements. These files lack a portion of the clones; in checked studies, under half of the deficit traces to unresolved V genes, and the cause of the others is not known. Across this sample there are 2.5 million or so clones, with over 85% seen only once. Around 0.14% of the sample is held by the ten biggest clonotypes. Sequenced input: naive CD4+ T cells sorted from blood. The cell subset or site label on this specimen signifies: CD45RA+ positively selected. The receptor set was obtained from a young man in good health.

The chain carries TRBV7-9 and TRBJ1-1, with D perhaps matching TRBD1 (6 bases). The length of the CDR3 is 14 residues. V was pared by 2 bases and J by 5 bases, with 12 bases between. Per germline, CDR1 SEHNR and CDR2 FQNEAQ (reference sequence). The CDR3 DNA reads TGTGCCAGCAGCTTATCACAGGGAGTTACTGAAGCTTTCTTT. This gives the protein CASSLSQGVTEAFF. Full variable domain (remainder filled in from reference TRBV7-9 and TRBJ1-1): DTGVSQNPRHKITKRGQNVTFRCDPISEHNRLYWYRQTLGQGPEFLTYFQNEAQLEKSRLLSDRFSAERPKGSFSTLEIQRTEQGDSAMYLCASSLSQGVTEAFFGQGTRLTVV.

Details on this clone: Different DNA sequences within this sample yield the same CDR3. The chain links TRBV7-9 to TRBJ1-1; D gene uncertain. CDR1 SEHNR and CDR2 FQNEAQ come from the germline V gene (reference sequence). CDR3 length: 14 residues. V lost 1 base and J 2 bases, leaving 8 bases between the germline ends. The CDR3, as DNA: TGTGCCAGCAGCTTAGGGCAGGTCAACACTGAAGCTTTCTTT. Protein sequence: CASSLGQVNTEAFF.

This chain uses TRBV19 with TRBJ2-7; 8 bases map to TRBD1. The junction had 5 bases not matched to a gene; V was cut back by 5 bases and J by 2 bases. Germline V gives CDR1 LNHDA, CDR2 SQIVND (reference sequence). This CDR3 contains 14 residues. For the CDR3, the DNA is TGTGCCAGTAGTCCCAGGGGGCTCACCTACGAGCAGTACTTC. Translating it yields CASSPRGLTYEQYF.

The genes are TRBV18 and TRBJ2-2, with TRBD2 as a possible D gene (5 bases). CDR3 length: 16 residues. Germline V lookup: CDR1 KGHSH, CDR2 LQKENI. The germline V and J ends were trimmed by 3 bases and 0 bases, with 11 bases remaining between them. The CDR3 is CASSPWSGPNTGELFF. CDR3 DNA: TGTGCCAGCTCACCTTGGAGCGGACCGAACACCGGGGAGCTGTTTTTT.

About this clone: The sample carries other DNA sequences with the same CDR3. CDR3 in amino acids: CASSPSQETQYF. The CDR3, as DNA: TGTGCCAGCTCACCGAGCCAAGAGACCCAGTACTTC. J is TRBJ2-5 and V is TRBV18; no definite D call. The V end lost 3 bases, the J end lost 1 base, and 3 bases lay between the germline ends. CDR3 length: 12 residues. Germline CDR1 and CDR2: KGHSH and LQKENI.

The rearrangement links TRBV18 to TRBJ1-6; D unclear. This CDR3 is built from 16 residues. V shed 3 bases and J shed 7 bases, with 16 bases lying between them. From germline, CDR1 is KGHSH and CDR2 LQKENI. CDR3 DNA sequence: TGTGCCAGCTCACCGAAAGAAGCGATCGGGAATTCACCCCTCCACTTT. Amino acid sequence: CASSPKEAIGNSPLHF. Combining the CDR3 with reference TRBV18 and TRBJ1-6 gives the whole variable domain NAGVMQNPRHLVRRRGQEARLRCSPMKGHSHVYWYRQLPEEGLKFMVYLQKENIIDESGMPKERFSAEFPKEGPSILRIQQVVRGDSAAYFCASSPKEAIGNSPLHFGNGTRLTVT.

As regards this clone: Other nucleotide sequences from this sample produce the same CDR3. This chain uses TRBV5-1 with TRBJ2-6; D not resolved. V was trimmed by 0 bases and J by 0 bases, leaving 7 bases between them. CDR1 is SGHRS and CDR2 is YFSETQ in the germline V gene. CDR3 length: 16 residues. The CDR3 region is CASSLGGSSGANVLTF. The CDR3 nucleotides read TGCGCCAGCAGCTTGGGAGGTTCCTCTGGGGCCAACGTCCTGACTTTC.

This clone came up a few times. The genes are TRBV30 and TRBJ1-4; the D gene is possibly TRBD1 (6 bases). The CDR3 sequence is 12 residues long. Between the trimmed V and J ends, which lost 1 base and 8 bases, there was a span of 8 bases. Germline V gene lookup returns CDR1 GTSNPN and CDR2 SVGIG (reference sequence). CDR3 protein: CAWSDRVEKLFF. The CDR3 nucleotides read TGTGCCTGGAGTGACAGGGTGGAAAAACTGTTTTTT.

This chain joins TRBV18 and TRBJ2-1; D assignment may be TRBD1 or TRBD2 (5 bases each). This CDR3 is built from 13 residues. Germline V gene data show CDR1 as KGHSH and CDR2 as LQKENI. The V end lost 3 bases, the J end lost 9 bases, and 12 bases lay between the germline ends. This chain's CDR3 is CASSPSRGTEQFF. Here the CDR3 DNA reads TGTGCCAGCTCACCTTCTCGGGGCACTGAGCAGTTCTTC.

The CDR3 DNA is TGTGCCAGCAGCTTGGGTCCTCCGGGGACCCAGTACTTC. Translating gives CASSLGPPGTQYF. The rearrangement joins TRBV5-6 to TRBJ2-5, with D hard to call. This CDR3 has 13 residues. CDR1 is SGHDT and CDR2 is YYEEEE in the germline V gene. V was shortened by 0 bases and J by 7 bases, with 10 bases between the two germline ends.

This chain uses TRBV6-5 with TRBJ1-1, with TRBD1 as a possible D gene (5 bases). Germline CDR1 is MNHEY and CDR2 is SVGAGI. The CDR3 length is 13 residues. The germline V and J ends were trimmed by 8 bases and 5 bases, with 15 bases remaining between them. CDR3 nucleotide sequence: TGTGCCAGCGGCCAGGGAGAAAGGACTGAAGCTTTCTTT. This translates into CASGQGERTEAFF.

The chain joins TRBV19 to TRBJ1-1, with D maybe TRBD1 (6 bases). The germline V gene encodes CDR1 LNHDA and CDR2 SQIVND (reference sequence). The CDR3 extends over 15 amino acids. Trimming stripped 8 bases from V and 7 bases from J, with 23 bases between. In DNA, the CDR3 is TGTGCCAGTTTGGGATCTGGCAGGGGTCGTTTTGAAGCTTTCTTT. This sequence encodes CASLGSGRGRFEAFF.

This clone was recorded only once. The rearrangement joins TRBV29-1 to TRBJ2-4, with a possible D match to TRBD2 (5 bases). CDR1 and CDR2 from the germline V gene are SQVTM and ANQGSEA. This CDR3 contains 13 residues. Trimming cost V 5 bases and J 1 base, with 9 bases left between them. The CDR3 bases are TGCAGCGTTCATGAGGGTGCCAAAAACATTCAGTACTTC. Protein: CSVHEGAKNIQYF.

This chain connects TRBV28 to TRBJ1-1, with D possibly being TRBD1 (6 bases). Trimming stripped 3 bases from V and 8 bases from J, with 16 bases between. CDR1 and CDR2 from the germline V gene are MDHEN and SYDVKM. The CDR3 totals 14 residues. CDR3 coding DNA: TGTGCCAGCAGTTTGAGGAACCTGGGGACAGAAGCTTTCTTT. This sequence encodes CASSLRNLGTEAFF.

The chain joins TRBV6-5 to TRBJ1-3; D gene unclear. This CDR3 has 13 amino acids. V lost 9 bases, J lost 3 bases, and 12 bases lay in between. Germline V CDR1 and CDR2: MNHEY, SVGAGI. The CDR3 region is CASLENHGNTIYF. CDR3 DNA: TGTGCCAGTCTAGAGAATCATGGAAACACCATATATTTT.

The chain couples TRBV6-5 to TRBJ1-1; 7 nucleotides align to TRBD1. The CDR3 consists of 15 residues. V gave up 7 bases and J gave up 3 bases; unmatched junction bases: 11. Germline CDR1 is MNHEY and CDR2 is SVGAGI. Here the CDR3 DNA reads TGTGCCAGCAAAAAATCCACAGGGGTCGACACTGAAGCTTTCTTT. Amino acids: CASKKSTGVDTEAFF.

V gene TRBV9 combines with J gene TRBJ1-1, with D possibly TRBD1 on 6 matching bases. The CDR3 extends over 17 amino acids. CDR1 is SGDLS, CDR2 YYNGEE, per germline. V lost 0 bases, J lost 5 bases, and 20 bases lay in between. CDR3 bases: TGTGCCAGCAGCGTAGTGCCAGGGGAAGGAGTGGTGACTGAAGCTTTCTTT. Encoded protein: CASSVVPGEGVVTEAFF.

This clone occurred once. The V and J genes are TRBV19 and TRBJ2-1, with 11 bases identical to TRBD2. Per the germline V gene, CDR1 is LNHDA and CDR2 is SQIVND (reference sequence). The trim removed 7 bases at V and 15 bases at J, leaving 17 bases unmatched. This CDR3 is built from 15 residues. CDR3 amino acids: CASTPYSGGALIWFF. For the CDR3, the DNA is TGTGCCAGTACCCCCTATAGCGGGGGGGCACTTATATGGTTCTTC.

This chain connects TRBV30 to TRBJ2-5, with D possibly called TRBD1 or TRBD2 (5 bases each). The assigned J gene may be wrong: the sequence end matches TRBJ2-7 better. Germline CDR1 reads GTSNPN; CDR2 reads SVGIG (reference sequence). This CDR3 region has 14 residues. DNA of the CDR3: TGTGCCTGGACGTCCTGGGACGGCTCCTACGAGCAGTACTTC. Amino acid sequence: CAWTSWDGSYEQYF.

The chain employs TRBV11-1 and TRBJ2-1, with 16 bases that match TRBD2. V trimming: 5 bases; J trimming: 7 bases; junction bases outside the gene matches: 5. The CDR3 has 16 amino acids. Germline V gene data show CDR1 as SGHAT and CDR2 as FQDESV (reference sequence). CDR3 in DNA: TGTGCCAGCAGCCCGGGACTAGCGGGGGGGCAGAATGAGCAGTTCTTC. This gives the protein CASSPGLAGGQNEQFF. The entire variable domain, with the rest obtained from reference TRBV11-1 and TRBJ2-1, is as follows: EAEVAQSPRYKITEKSQAVAFWCDPISGHATLYWYRQILGQGPELLVQFQDESVVDDSQLPKDRFSAERLKGVDSTLKIQPAELGDSAMYLCASSPGLAGGQNEQFFGPGTRLTVL.

The gene calls are TRBV5-1 and TRBJ1-6; D remains unclear. The CDR3 spans 15 residues. The V gene's germline CDR1 is SGHRS and CDR2 YFSETQ. V lost 5 bases and J 6 bases, leaving 15 bases between the germline ends. CDR3 protein: CASSRDVTGNSPLHF. DNA for the CDR3: TGCGCCAGCAGTCGGGATGTGACGGGTAATTCACCCCTCCACTTT.

This rearrangement joins TRBV7-9 to TRBJ1-2; D is unclear. CDR3 length: 12 residues. V gave up 3 bases and J gave up 8 bases, with 10 bases separating them. In germline, CDR1 is SEHNR, CDR2 FQNEAQ (reference sequence). The CDR3, as DNA: TGTGCCAGCAGCTTGGACGCCGGAGGCTACACCTTC. It specifies CASSLDAGGYTF.

The chain joins TRBV9 to TRBJ2-5, with 11 positions matching TRBD2. Germline V gene lookup returns CDR1 SGDLS and CDR2 YYNGEE. CDR3 length: 16 residues. Trimming at V came to 0 bases and at J to 4 bases, leaving 5 bases not matched to a gene. The CDR3: CASSVEGLAVPETQYF. DNA of the CDR3: TGTGCCAGCAGCGTAGAGGGACTAGCGGTCCCAGAGACCCAGTACTTC. The variable domain in full, with the rest retrieved from reference TRBV9 and TRBJ2-5, is DSGVTQTPKHLITATGQRVTLRCSPRSGDLSVYWYQQSLDQGLQFLIQYYNGEERAKGNILERFSAQQFPDLHSELNLSSLELGDSALYFCASSVEGLAVPETQYFGPGTRLLVL.

The chain joins TRBV7-2 to TRBJ1-2; D remains unclear. This CDR3 contains 13 residues. V lost 3 bases and J lost 8, with 13 bases in between. Germline V gene data show CDR1 as SGHTA and CDR2 as FQGNSA. CDR3 region: CASSFAWKGGYTF. CDR3 DNA sequence: TGTGCCAGCAGCTTCGCATGGAAGGGCGGCTACACCTTC.

V usage is TRBV2 and J usage is TRBJ1-3; 8 nucleotides align to TRBD1. CDR3 length equals 15 residues. The germline V gene has CDR1 SNHLY and CDR2 FYNNEI. The J segment lost 4 bases and the V segment lost 4 bases, leaving 6 bases of the junction unmatched. The CDR3 here is CASSGDWTGGNTIYF. CDR3 coding DNA: TGTGCCAGCAGTGGGGACTGGACAGGGGGAAACACCATATATTTT.